This TCR beta chain was sequenced during a study of blood T cells in healthy people across ages. The junction had 14 bases not matched to a gene; V was cut back by 7 bases and J by 3 bases. This CDR3 has 17 amino acids. Germline CDR1 reads LNHNV; CDR2 reads YYDKDF (reference sequence). A second 7 to 11 cycle PCR used barcoded and J-beta primers. TCRdb ran MiXCR on the 5' RACE reads and lists one entry per CDR3 protein. The repertoire holds more than 700,000 distinct CDR3 sequences, with about 46% as singletons. The gene calls are TRBV15 and TRBJ1-1, with TRBD1 identical over 10 bases. Sequences were obtained from blood. This sequence was found in an elderly man in good health. CDR3 region: CATTPWRRTGGDTEAFF. DNA for the CDR3: TGTGCCACCACCCCCTGGAGACGGACAGGGGGGGACACTGAAGCTTTCTTT.